These T cell receptor beta chains were read from a single sample in a study of T cells in Graves' hyperthyroidism and ophthalmopathy. MiXCR, applied by TCRdb to the multiplex PCR reads, yields one record per CDR3 protein. The profile covers some 360,000 distinct CDR3 sequences, with 15% to 20% appearing a single time and roughly a sixth taken by the ten largest. The specimen was blood. The receptors were sampled from a woman aged 40 to 49 with Graves' ophthalmopathy. Both conserved end residues are part of each CDR3. Fields, in order: V gene, D gene, CDR3 protein. A D gene is named only where the DNA matches it firmly.

>TRBV15|TRBD1
CATSRDLPRTGTGLEQYF
>TRBV7-2|NA
CASSLMQGGYGYTF
>TRBV12-3/TRBV12-4|TRBD1
CASSMGQGKNTEAFF
>TRBV6-1|NA
CASRQGLNQPQHF
>TRBV4-2|NA
CASSQVGEWNTEAFF
>TRBV4-1|TRBD1
CASSQRTGGAAYEQYF
>TRBV11-1|NA
CASSYEKDMDRLSNQPQHF
>TRBV19|NA
CASSIGLDGNTEAFF
>TRBV6-2/TRBV6-3|NA
CASSYLRPSTQETQYF
>TRBV30|NA
CAWRGRSYGYTF
>TRBV7-8|TRBD1
CASSLGGGALDEQYF
>TRBV25-1|NA
CASSEALSSGANVLTF
>TRBV7-8|NA
CASSLDRVGTQYF
>TRBV6-1|TRBD2
CASSLAAFNEQYF
>TRBV5-1|TRBD2
CASSLPGLYQETQYF
>TRBV30|NA
CALGGDSSYEQYF
>TRBV20-1|TRBD1
CSALGQASSGANVLTF
>TRBV18|TRBD2
CASSPLPGLTTQETQYF
>TRBV28|TRBD1
CASTLLPGGYNNFYGYTF
>TRBV2|TRBD1
CASSDRGYEQCF
>TRBV7-6|NA
CASSYPESYEQYF
>TRBV27|NA
CASSLTLGAGYGYTF
>TRBV4-3|NA
CASSSSLPNTEAFF
>TRBV7-6|NA
CASSLEQGLGQPQHF
>TRBV6-2/TRBV6-3|NA
CASRSGSKNIQYF
>TRBV11-2|NA
CASTLTSPRRGELFF
>TRBV27|NA
CASRDTGRTGYGYTF
>TRBV28|NA
CASSLRGDEQYF
>TRBV12-3/TRBV12-4|TRBD1
CASSRTGTGFYEQYF
>TRBV6-2/TRBV6-3|NA
CATQNLYEQYF
>TRBV15|NA
CATSRGLTGELFF
>TRBV20-1|TRBD2
CSARDPLAGSTRELFF
>TRBV7-2|TRBD1
CASSQRDRVSPLHF
>TRBV13|NA
CASSFAAGDGYTF